Presented here are 19 T cell receptor beta chains from one specimen sequenced in a study of T cell clones after liver transplantation. Sequenced by immunoSEQ multiplex PCR; TCRdb stores in-frame clones only, minus some. The data contain tens of thousands of clones, around 85% of them singletons. The material was CD4+ T cells from blood, obtained before liver transplant. The receptor source for this set is a human donor who received a liver transplant.

This sequence joins TRBV28 and TRBJ1-4; the D is unclear. The CDR3 runs 18 residues. V was trimmed by 5 bases and J by 0 bases, leaving 19 bases between them. Germline V CDR1 and CDR2: MDHEN, SYDVKM. The CDR3 DNA reads as TGTGCCAGCAGTGGTGTTATGCTACGGATCGCAACTAATGAAAAACTGTTTTTT. Its translation: CASSGVMLRIATNEKLFF.

The chain joins TRBV5-3 to TRBJ1-6, with D possibly TRBD1 on 5 matching bases. TRBV5-3 falls under the ORF class, with uncertain function. The CDR3 extends over 13 amino acids. Trimming stripped 0 bases from V and 9 bases from J, with 7 bases between. The CDR3 nucleotides read TGTGCCAGAAGCTTGGCCGGGGGTTCACCCCTCCACTTT. Residues: CARSLAGGSPLHF.

The V gene is TRBV18, the J gene TRBJ2-6; possibly TRBD1 for D (5 bases). Trimming took 2 bases from V and 0 from J, leaving 14 bases between them. Germline CDR1 KGHSH, CDR2 LQKENI. This CDR3 comprises 18 residues. CDR3 sequence reads: CASSPRGSSSSGANVLTF. The CDR3 region has the DNA TGTGCCAGCTCACCAAGGGGATCCTCTAGCTCTGGGGCCAACGTCCTGACTTTC.

V gene TRBV2 combines with J gene TRBJ2-2, with D hard to call. Trimming removed 5 bases at V and 5 bases at J, with 9 bases between. Germline lookup yields CDR1 SNHLY and CDR2 FYNNEI. The CDR3 length is 13 residues. This CDR3 is CASSRQGTGELFF. CDR3 DNA: TGTGCCAGCAGTCGACAAGGTACCGGGGAGCTGTTTTTT.

The rearrangement links TRBV19 to TRBJ2-3; 8 bases align to TRBD2. The CDR3 sequence is 15 residues long. Looked up from germline, CDR1 is LNHDA and CDR2 is SQIVND (reference sequence). Unmatched junction bases numbered 9, after V lost 5 bases and J lost 5 bases. CDR3 region: CASSAQAGVGDTQYF. CDR3 DNA sequence: TGTGCCAGTAGTGCCCAAGCGGGAGTGGGAGATACGCAGTATTTT. Complete variable domain (other parts from reference TRBV19 and TRBJ2-3): DGGITQSPKYLFRKEGQNVTLSCEQNLNHDAMYWYRQDPGQGLRLIYYSQIVNDFQKGDIAEGYSVSREKKESFPLTVTSAQKNPTAFYLCASSAQAGVGDTQYFGPGTRLTVL.

This chain links TRBV30 with TRBJ2-6, with D possibly TRBD1 on 6 matching bases. In germline, CDR1 is GTSNPN, CDR2 SVGIG (reference sequence). This CDR3 is 17 amino acids long. Trimming took 6 bases from V and 4 from J, leaving 22 bases between them. CDR3 DNA: TGTGCCTGTCTCAGGGGCCCTTCCTCGGGGGGGGCCAACGTCCTGACTTTC. Amino acid sequence: CACLRGPSSGGANVLTF. The entire variable domain, with the rest obtained from reference TRBV30 and TRBJ2-6, is as follows: SQTIHQWPATLVQPVGSPLSLECTVEGTSNPNLYWYRQAAGRGLQLLFYSVGIGQISSEVPQNLSASRPQDRQFILSSKKLLLSDSGFYLCACLRGPSSGGANVLTFGAGSRLTVL.

This clone was picked up one time. The rearrangement uses TRBV5-1 and TRBJ1-1, with D maybe TRBD1 (6 bases). Trimming pared 0 bases from V and 4 bases from J, leaving 13 bases between. The CDR3 extends over 15 amino acids. CDR1 and CDR2 (germline): SGHRS, YFSETQ. The CDR3 region has the DNA TGCGCCAGCAGCTTGGCCGGGGGGCGCGGCACTGAAGCTTTCTTT. The encoded protein is CASSLAGGRGTEAFF.

This chain links TRBV28 with TRBJ1-4; TRBD1 matches 8 bases. The CDR3 loop spans 15 amino acids. CDR1 MDHEN and CDR2 SYDVKM come from the germline V gene. After removal of 6 bases from V and 6 bases from J, the junction contained 9 bases not matched to a gene. DNA for the CDR3: TGTGCCAGCAGCCCTCATCAGGGGGCCGATGAAAAACTGTTTTTT. Its translation: CASSPHQGADEKLFF.

J is TRBJ2-7 and V is TRBV29-1; D remains unclear. Germline V gene data show CDR1 as SQVTM and CDR2 as ANQGSEA. The CDR3 totals 17 residues. Trimming took 6 bases from V and 3 from J, leaving 27 bases between them. The chain's CDR3 is CSVLKLRRRGRDYEQYF. The CDR3 DNA reads TGCAGCGTCCTTAAACTCCGCCGAAGAGGACGAGACTACGAGCAGTACTTC.

This rearrangement joins TRBV4-2 to TRBJ2-3, with TRBD2 matching over 10 bases. After removal of 1 base from V and 1 base from J, the junction contained 2 bases not matched to a gene. The germline gives CDR1 LGHNA, CDR2 YNFKEQ. The CDR3 length is 16 residues. The CDR3 nucleotides are TGTGCCAGCAGCCAAGCCGGGACTAGCGGCACAGATACGCAGTATTTT. It codes for CASSQAGTSGTDTQYF.

The CDR3 loop reads CASSRSRDTIYF. The CDR3 nucleotides are TGTGCCAGCAGCCGGAGCCGAGACACCATATATTTT. V gene TRBV11-3 combines with J gene TRBJ1-3; D uncertain. Germline V gene data show CDR1 as SGHNT and CDR2 as YENEEA. The ends were cut back, 5 bases at V and 8 bases at J, with 10 bases in the middle. The CDR3 is made up of 12 amino acids.

The chain recombines TRBV4-2 with TRBJ2-2; 11 nucleotides align to TRBD2. V was pared by 4 bases and J by 2 bases, with 6 bases of the junction left unmatched. CDR1 is LGHNA, CDR2 YNFKEQ, per germline. The CDR3 is 17 amino acids. The CDR3 DNA reads TGTGCCAGCAGCCCGGGGGGACTAGCGGATAACACCGGGGAGCTGTTTTTT. This gives the protein CASSPGGLADNTGELFF.

This chain connects TRBV5-1 to TRBJ2-7; D tentatively reads TRBD1 or TRBD2 (5 bases each). Germline V gene data show CDR1 as SGHRS and CDR2 as YFSETQ. The CDR3 sequence is 15 residues long. V lost 2 bases and J 7 bases, leaving 19 bases between the germline ends. The CDR3 reads CASSLMWDPRGEQYF. In DNA form, the CDR3 reads TGCGCCAGCAGCTTAATGTGGGACCCCCGTGGGGAGCAGTACTTC.

V and J are TRBV11-3 and TRBJ2-5; 8 bases agree with TRBD1. The CDR3 length is 14 residues. V dropped 1 base and J dropped 5; count of bases not matched to a gene: 3. Germline assignment: CDR1 SGHNT and CDR2 YENEEA. In DNA form, the CDR3 reads TGTGCCAGCAGCTTAGGAAGGACAGGGGAGACCCAGTACTTC. Encoded protein: CASSLGRTGETQYF.

V usage is TRBV5-6 and J usage is TRBJ1-3; D unresolved. This CDR3 spans 15 amino acids. Looked up from germline, CDR1 is SGHDT and CDR2 is YYEEEE. Trimming pared 1 base from V and 4 bases from J, leaving 12 bases between. CDR3 loop: CASSLLAGSGNTIYF. The CDR3 DNA follows: TGTGCCAGCAGCTTGTTAGCGGGGTCCGGAAACACCATATATTTT.

The V call is TRBV7-9, the J call TRBJ2-5, with 16 bases matching TRBD2. This CDR3 spans 17 amino acids. The germline V gene encodes CDR1 SEHNR and CDR2 FQNEAQ (reference sequence). Unmatched junction bases numbered 4, after V lost 5 bases and J lost 1 base. This chain's CDR3 is CASSPGLAGGFQETQYF. CDR3 in DNA: TGTGCCAGCAGCCCGGGACTAGCGGGGGGGTTCCAAGAGACCCAGTACTTC.

In nucleotides, the CDR3 is TGTGCCAGCAGCTCGGGGACAACCAGGGGAGAGACCCAGTACTTC. The encoded protein is CASSSGTTRGETQYF. This chain joins TRBV6-5 and TRBJ2-5; D may be TRBD1 (6 bases). CDR1 and CDR2 (germline): MNHEY, SVGAGI. CDR3 length equals 15 residues. Trimming shortened V by 6 bases and J by 4 bases, and 18 bases separated the two germline ends.

The V gene is TRBV10-3, the J gene TRBJ2-7; TRBD2 matches at 9 bases. The germline gives CDR1 ENHRY, CDR2 SYGVKD. V was pared by 8 bases and J by 6 bases, with 11 bases of the junction left unmatched. This CDR3 is built from 14 residues. In DNA, the CDR3 is TGTGCCATCGCCCCTGGGCTAGCGGGAAGCGAGCAGTACTTC. This sequence encodes CAIAPGLAGSEQYF.

This rearrangement joins TRBV9 to TRBJ1-3; D ambiguous. CDR3 length: 16 residues. Germline CDR1 is SGDLS and CDR2 is YYNGEE. The ends were cut back, 0 bases at V and 0 bases at J, with 10 bases in the middle. The chain's CDR3 is CASSVAAANSGNTIYF. The CDR3 nucleotides are TGTGCCAGCAGCGTAGCTGCAGCTAACTCTGGAAACACCATATATTTT.